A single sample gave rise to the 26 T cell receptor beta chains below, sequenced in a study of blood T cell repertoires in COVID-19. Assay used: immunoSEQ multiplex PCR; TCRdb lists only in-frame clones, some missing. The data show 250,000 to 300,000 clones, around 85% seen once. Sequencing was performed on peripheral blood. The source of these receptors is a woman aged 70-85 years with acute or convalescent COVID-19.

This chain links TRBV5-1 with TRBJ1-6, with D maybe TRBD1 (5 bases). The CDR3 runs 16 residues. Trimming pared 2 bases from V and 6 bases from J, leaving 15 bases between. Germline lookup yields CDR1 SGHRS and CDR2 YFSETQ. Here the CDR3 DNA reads TGCGCCAGCAGCTTAGGGGCCCTAATCCCTAATTCACCCCTCCACTTT. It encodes CASSLGALIPNSPLHF.

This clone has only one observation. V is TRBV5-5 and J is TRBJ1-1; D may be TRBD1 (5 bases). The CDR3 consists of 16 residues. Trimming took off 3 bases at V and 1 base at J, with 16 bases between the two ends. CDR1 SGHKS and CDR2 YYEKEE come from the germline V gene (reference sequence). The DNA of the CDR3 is TGTGCCAGCAGCTCCCTCCGGGGGGAAGGGAACACTGAAGCTTTCTTT. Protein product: CASSSLRGEGNTEAFF.

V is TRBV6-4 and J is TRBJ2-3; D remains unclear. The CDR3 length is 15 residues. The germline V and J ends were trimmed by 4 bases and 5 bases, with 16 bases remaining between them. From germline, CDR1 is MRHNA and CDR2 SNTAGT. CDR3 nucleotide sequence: TGTGCCAGCAGTGTGGTTAGTAGCACGATAGATACGCAGTATTTT. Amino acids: CASSVVSSTIDTQYF.

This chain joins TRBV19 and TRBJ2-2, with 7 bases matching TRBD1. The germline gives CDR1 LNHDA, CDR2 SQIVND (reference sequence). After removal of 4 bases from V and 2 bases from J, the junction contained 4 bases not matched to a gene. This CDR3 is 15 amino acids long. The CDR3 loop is CASSTGTANTGELFF. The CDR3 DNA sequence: TGTGCCAGTAGTACTGGGACAGCAAACACCGGGGAGCTGTTTTTT.

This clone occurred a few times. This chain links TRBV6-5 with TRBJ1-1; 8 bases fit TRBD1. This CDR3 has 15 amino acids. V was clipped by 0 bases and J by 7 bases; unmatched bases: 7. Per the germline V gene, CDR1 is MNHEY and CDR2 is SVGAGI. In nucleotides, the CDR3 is TGTGCCAGCAGTTACTCGACGACAGGGGCGGGTGAAGCTTTCTTT. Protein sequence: CASSYSTTGAGEAFF.

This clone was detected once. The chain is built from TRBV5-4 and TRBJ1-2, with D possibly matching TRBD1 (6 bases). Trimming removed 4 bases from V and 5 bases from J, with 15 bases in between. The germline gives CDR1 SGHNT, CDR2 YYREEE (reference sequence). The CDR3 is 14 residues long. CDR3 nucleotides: TGTGCCAGCAGCCCGATACAGGGCGGGTATGGCTACACCTTC. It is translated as CASSPIQGGYGYTF. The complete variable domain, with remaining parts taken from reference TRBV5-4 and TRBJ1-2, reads ETGVTQSPTHLIKTRGQQVTLRCSSQSGHNTVSWYQQALGQGPQFIFQYYREEENGRGNFPPRFSGLQFPNYSSELNVNALELDDSALYLCASSPIQGGYGYTFGSGTRLTVV.

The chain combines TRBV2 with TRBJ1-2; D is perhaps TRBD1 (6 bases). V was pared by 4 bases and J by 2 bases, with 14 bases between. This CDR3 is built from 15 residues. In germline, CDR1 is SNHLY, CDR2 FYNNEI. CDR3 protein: CASSGGRGRNYGYTF. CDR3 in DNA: TGTGCCAGCAGTGGTGGCAGGGGCCGAAACTATGGCTACACCTTC.

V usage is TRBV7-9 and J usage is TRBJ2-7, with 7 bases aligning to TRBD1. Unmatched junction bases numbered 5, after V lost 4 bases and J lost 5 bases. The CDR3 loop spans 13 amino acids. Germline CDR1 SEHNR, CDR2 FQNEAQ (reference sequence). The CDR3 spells CASSSVDRDEQYF. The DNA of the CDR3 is TGTGCCAGCAGCTCCGTCGACAGGGACGAGCAGTACTTC.

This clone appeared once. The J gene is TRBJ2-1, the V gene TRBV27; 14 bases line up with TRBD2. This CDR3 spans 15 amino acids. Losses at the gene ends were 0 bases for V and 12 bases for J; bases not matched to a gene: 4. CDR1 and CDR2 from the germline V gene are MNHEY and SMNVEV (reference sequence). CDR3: CASSLSRGTSGGQFF. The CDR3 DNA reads TGTGCCAGCAGTTTATCCCGTGGGACTAGCGGGGGGCAGTTCTTC.

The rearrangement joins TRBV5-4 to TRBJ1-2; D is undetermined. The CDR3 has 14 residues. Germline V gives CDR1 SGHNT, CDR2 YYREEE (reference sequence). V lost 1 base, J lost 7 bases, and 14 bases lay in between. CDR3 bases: TGTGCCAGCAGCTTGCGGGGATCCCTTTCTGGCTACACCTTC. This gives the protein CASSLRGSLSGYTF. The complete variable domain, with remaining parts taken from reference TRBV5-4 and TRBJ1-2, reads ETGVTQSPTHLIKTRGQQVTLRCSSQSGHNTVSWYQQALGQGPQFIFQYYREEENGRGNFPPRFSGLQFPNYSSELNVNALELDDSALYLCASSLRGSLSGYTFGSGTRLTVV.

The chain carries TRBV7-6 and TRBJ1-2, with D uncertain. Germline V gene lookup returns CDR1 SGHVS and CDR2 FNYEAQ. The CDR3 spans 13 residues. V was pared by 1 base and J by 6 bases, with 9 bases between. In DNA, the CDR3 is TGTGCCAGCAGCTTAGGGGTCGGGGATGGCTACACCTTC. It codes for CASSLGVGDGYTF.

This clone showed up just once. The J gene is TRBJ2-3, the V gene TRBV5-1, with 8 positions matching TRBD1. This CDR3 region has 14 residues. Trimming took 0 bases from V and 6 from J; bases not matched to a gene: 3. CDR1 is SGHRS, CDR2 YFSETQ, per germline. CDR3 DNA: TGCGCCAGCAGCTTGGAGACAGGGGTTGATACGCAGTATTTT. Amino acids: CASSLETGVDTQYF.

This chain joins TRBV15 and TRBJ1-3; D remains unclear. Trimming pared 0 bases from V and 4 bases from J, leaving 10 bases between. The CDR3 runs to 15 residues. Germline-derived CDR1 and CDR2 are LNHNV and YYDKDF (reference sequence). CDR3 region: CATSRDVRNGNTIYF. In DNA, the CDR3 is TGTGCCACCAGCAGAGATGTCAGAAACGGAAACACCATATATTTT.

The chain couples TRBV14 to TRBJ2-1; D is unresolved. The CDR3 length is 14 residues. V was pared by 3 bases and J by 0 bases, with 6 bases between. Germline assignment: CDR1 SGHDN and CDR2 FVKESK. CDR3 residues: CASSQASSYNEQFF. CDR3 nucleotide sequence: TGTGCCAGCAGCCAGGCCAGCTCCTACAATGAGCAGTTCTTC.

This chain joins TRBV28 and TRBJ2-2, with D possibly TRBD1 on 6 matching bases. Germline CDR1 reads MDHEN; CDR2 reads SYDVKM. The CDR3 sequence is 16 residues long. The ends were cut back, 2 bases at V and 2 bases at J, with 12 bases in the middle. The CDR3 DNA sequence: TGTGCCAGCAGTTTACTCCACAGGGCCAACACCGGGGAGCTGTTTTTT. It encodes CASSLLHRANTGELFF.

In nucleotides, the CDR3 is TGTGCCAGCAGGTCTGGACAGCTTAACACTGAAGCTTTCTTT. Its protein is CASRSGQLNTEAFF. This sequence joins TRBV5-4 and TRBJ1-1, with a weak D call TRBD1 (6 bases). The CDR3 length is 14 residues. The germline gives CDR1 SGHNT, CDR2 YYREEE (reference sequence). The ends were cut back, 5 bases at V and 2 bases at J, with 13 bases in the middle.

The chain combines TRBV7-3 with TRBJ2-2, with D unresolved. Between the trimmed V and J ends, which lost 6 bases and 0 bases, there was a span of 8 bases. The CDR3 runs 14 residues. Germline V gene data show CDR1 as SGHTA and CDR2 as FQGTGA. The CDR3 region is CASRRQSNTGELFF. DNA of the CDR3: TGTGCCAGCAGGCGTCAATCGAACACCGGGGAGCTGTTTTTT.

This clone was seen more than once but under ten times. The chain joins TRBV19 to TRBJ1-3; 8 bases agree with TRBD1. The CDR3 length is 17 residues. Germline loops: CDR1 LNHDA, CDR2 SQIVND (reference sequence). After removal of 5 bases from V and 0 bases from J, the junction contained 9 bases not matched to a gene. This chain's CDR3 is CASSPGTGGVSGNTIYF. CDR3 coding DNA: TGTGCCAGTAGTCCCGGGACAGGCGGGGTCTCTGGAAACACCATATATTTT.

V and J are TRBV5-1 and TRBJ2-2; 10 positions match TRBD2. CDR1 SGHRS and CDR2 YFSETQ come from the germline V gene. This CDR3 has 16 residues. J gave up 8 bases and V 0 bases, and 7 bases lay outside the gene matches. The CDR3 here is CASSLDVAGGSGELFF. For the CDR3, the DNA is TGCGCCAGCAGCTTGGATGTAGCGGGGGGCTCTGGGGAGCTGTTTTTT.

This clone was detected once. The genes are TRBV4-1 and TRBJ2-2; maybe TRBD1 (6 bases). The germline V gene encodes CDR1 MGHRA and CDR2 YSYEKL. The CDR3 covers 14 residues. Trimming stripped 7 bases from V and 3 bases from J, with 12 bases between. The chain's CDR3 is CASNRDGDTGELFF. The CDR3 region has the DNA TGCGCCAGCAACAGGGACGGGGACACCGGGGAGCTGTTTTTT.

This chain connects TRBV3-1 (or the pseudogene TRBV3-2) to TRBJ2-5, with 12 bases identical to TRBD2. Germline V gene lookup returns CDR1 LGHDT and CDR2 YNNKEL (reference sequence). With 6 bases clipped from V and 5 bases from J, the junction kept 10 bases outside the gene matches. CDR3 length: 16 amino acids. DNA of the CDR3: TGTGCCAGCAGACCGACTAGCGGGGGCCTCGGGGAGACCCAGTACTTC. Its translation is CASRPTSGGLGETQYF.

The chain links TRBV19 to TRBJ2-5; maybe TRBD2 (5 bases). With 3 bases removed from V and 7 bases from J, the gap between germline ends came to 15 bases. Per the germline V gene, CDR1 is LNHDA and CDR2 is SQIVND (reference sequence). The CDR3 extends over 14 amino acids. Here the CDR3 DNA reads TGTGCCAGTAGTATGGAACTAGTATTGGGGACCCAGTACTTC. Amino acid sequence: CASSMELVLGTQYF. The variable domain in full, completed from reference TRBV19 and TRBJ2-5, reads DGGITQSPKYLFRKEGQNVTLSCEQNLNHDAMYWYRQDPGQGLRLIYYSQIVNDFQKGDIAEGYSVSREKKESFPLTVTSAQKNPTAFYLCASSMELVLGTQYFGPGTRLLVL.

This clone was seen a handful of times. CDR3 nucleotides: TGTGCCAGCAGCTTAAGTTATGCAGGGAAAATCGACGAGCAGTACTTC. Its protein is CASSLSYAGKIDEQYF. The chain carries TRBV7-9 and TRBJ2-7, with a possible D match to TRBD1 (5 bases). The CDR3 covers 16 residues. Trimming removed 2 bases from V and 5 bases from J, with 19 bases in between. Germline V gene sequence: CDR1 SEHNR, CDR2 FQNEAQ (reference sequence). Full variable domain (rest looked up from reference TRBV7-9 and TRBJ2-7): DTGVSQNPRHKITKRGQNVTFRCDPISEHNRLYWYRQTLGQGPEFLTYFQNEAQLEKSRLLSDRFSAERPKGSFSTLEIQRTEQGDSAMYLCASSLSYAGKIDEQYFGPGTRLTVT.

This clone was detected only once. The CDR3 here is CASSTVETQYF. The DNA for the CDR3 is TGTGCCAGCAGCACTGTTGAGACCCAGTACTTC. The V and J genes are TRBV7-7 and TRBJ2-5; D uncertain. This CDR3 comprises 11 residues. Per the germline V gene, CDR1 is SSHAT and CDR2 is FNYEAQ (reference sequence). V was pared by 5 bases and J by 5 bases, with 6 bases between.

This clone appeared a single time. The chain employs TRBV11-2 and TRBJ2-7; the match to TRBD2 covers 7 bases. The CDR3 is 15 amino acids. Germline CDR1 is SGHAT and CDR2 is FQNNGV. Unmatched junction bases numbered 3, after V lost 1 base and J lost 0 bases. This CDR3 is CASSLVAGDSYEQYF. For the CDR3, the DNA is TGTGCCAGCAGCTTAGTTGCGGGGGACTCCTACGAGCAGTACTTC.

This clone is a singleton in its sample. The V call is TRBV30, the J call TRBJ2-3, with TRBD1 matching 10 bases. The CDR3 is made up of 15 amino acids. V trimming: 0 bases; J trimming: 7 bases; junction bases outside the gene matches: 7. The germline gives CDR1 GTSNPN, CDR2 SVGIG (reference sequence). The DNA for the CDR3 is TGTGCCTGGAGTGTAAAGACAGGGGGCGCCTATACGCAGTATTTT. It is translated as CAWSVKTGGAYTQYF.